These 19 T cell receptor beta chains originate from one sample sequenced in a study of T cell responses to AZD1222 COVID-19 vaccine. TCRdb's table, derived via immunoSEQ multiplex PCR, lists solely in-frame clones and lacks some. The sample shows some 120,000 clones, roughly 87% of them seen only once. The sample consisted of peripheral blood, taken on day 0 of AZD1222 vaccination. The receptors derive from an adult in good health.

Judged by abundance, this clone is medium-sized (0.01 to 0.1%). The chain links TRBV4-2 to TRBJ2-7; TRBD2 is a possible D gene (6 bases). This CDR3 region has 15 residues. V shed 0 bases and J shed 2 bases, with 11 bases lying between them. Germline CDR1 reads LGHNA; CDR2 reads YNFKEQ. CDR3 region: CASSQDGTSTYEQYF. DNA for the CDR3: TGTGCCAGCAGCCAAGACGGGACTTCTACCTACGAGCAGTACTTC.

This chain connects TRBV6-1 to TRBJ2-5; possibly TRBD1 for D (5 bases). Trimming removed 3 bases at V and 5 bases at J, with 13 bases between. There are 14 residues in the CDR3. The germline gives CDR1 MNHNS, CDR2 SASEGT. The CDR3 spells CASSELGRWETQYF. DNA of the CDR3: TGTGCCAGCAGTGAGCTGGGGCGTTGGGAGACCCAGTACTTC.

The chain links TRBV11-2 to TRBJ2-1, with 8 positions matching TRBD1. J was trimmed by 8 bases and V by 6 bases; bases with no gene match: 6. CDR3 length: 13 residues. Germline values: CDR1 SGHAT, CDR2 FQNNGV. The CDR3 DNA sequence: TGTGCCAGCAGATTCGACAGGGGTCATGAGCAGTTCTTC. Its protein is CASRFDRGHEQFF.

This chain joins TRBV28 and TRBJ2-2, with D perhaps matching TRBD1 (6 bases). Germline V gives CDR1 MDHEN, CDR2 SYDVKM. The V and J ends lost 6 bases and 0 bases respectively, with 11 bases between them. CDR3 length: 15 amino acids. CDR3 DNA: TGTGCCAGCAGCCTTGACAGGCCGAACACCGGGGAGCTGTTTTTT. As protein: CASSLDRPNTGELFF.

The V call is TRBV21-1, the J call TRBJ1-6. TRBV21-1 is listed as a pseudogene. CDR3 length: 16 residues. In nucleotides, the CDR3 is TGTGCCAGCAGCAATAGAGGGCGCGGGCCCGATTCACCCCTCCACTTT. It is translated as CASSNRGRGPDSPLHF.

The rearrangement uses TRBV4-2 and TRBJ2-6, with D unclear. The germline CDR1 and CDR2 sequences are LGHNA and YNFKEQ. This CDR3 comprises 15 residues. V was clipped by 0 bases and J by 0 bases, with 3 bases between them. The CDR3 nucleotides are TGTGCCAGCAGCCAAGACAGCTCTGGGGCCAACGTCCTGACTTTC. Amino acid sequence: CASSQDSSGANVLTF.

The J gene is TRBJ2-5, the V gene TRBV7-9; D might be TRBD2 (6 bases). Germline CDR1 reads SEHNR; CDR2 reads FQNEAQ (reference sequence). With 1 base removed from V and 5 bases from J, the gap between germline ends came to 14 bases. The CDR3 totals 15 residues. This chain's CDR3 is CASSLEDNLAETQYF. The DNA of the CDR3 is TGTGCCAGCAGCTTAGAGGACAATCTAGCGGAGACCCAGTACTTC.

The chain uses TRBV4-1 and TRBJ2-2, with D uncertain. The CDR3 consists of 16 residues. Germline assignment: CDR1 MGHRA and CDR2 YSYEKL. Trimming took 3 bases from V and 4 from J, leaving 15 bases between them. The CDR3 bases are TGCGCCAGCAGCCATCTCCCCCTCGGGCGCACCGGGGAGCTGTTTTTT. This translates into CASSHLPLGRTGELFF.

This chain links TRBV30 with TRBJ1-5; D call uncertain. The CDR3 is made up of 15 amino acids. CDR1 and CDR2 from the germline V gene are GTSNPN and SVGIG (reference sequence). V lost 1 base and J lost 6, with 16 bases in between. Here the CDR3 reads CAWSEVGFGSQPQHF. Written as DNA, the CDR3 is TGTGCCTGGAGTGAAGTCGGTTTTGGGAGTCAGCCCCAGCATTTT. The full variable domain, with the rest looked up from reference TRBV30 and TRBJ1-5, is SQTIHQWPATLVQPVGSPLSLECTVEGTSNPNLYWYRQAAGRGLQLLFYSVGIGQISSEVPQNLSASRPQDRQFILSSKKLLLSDSGFYLCAWSEVGFGSQPQHFGDGTRLSIL.

This clone was detected once. The chain has TRBV7-2 and TRBJ2-3; 11 nucleotides agree with TRBD2. Trimming removed 11 bases from V and 2 bases from J; junction bases left unmatched: 6. Germline CDR1 is SGHTA and CDR2 is FQGNSA. This CDR3 has 14 amino acids. CDR3 nucleotide sequence: TGTGCCGGGATACTAGCGGGGGCCACAGATACGCAGTATTTT. This translates into CAGILAGATDTQYF.

Here the CDR3 DNA reads TGTGCCAGCAGCCAAGTAGGGTGGAGGGCTTTCTTT. This encodes CASSQVGWRAFF. The chain links TRBV3-1 (or the pseudogene TRBV3-2) to TRBJ1-1; D gene uncertain. V was shortened by 1 base and J by 11 bases, with 11 bases between the two germline ends. The CDR3 sequence is 12 residues long. Germline V gene sequence: CDR1 LGHDT, CDR2 YNNKEL (reference sequence).

This rearrangement joins TRBV12-3 or TRBV12-4 to TRBJ1-1; D gene unclear. The CDR3 spans 13 residues. Trimming left V 6 bases short and J 0 bases short, with 8 bases between. For the CDR3, the DNA is TGTGCCAGCAGCCGACTGATGAACACTGAAGCTTTCTTT. Its translation is CASSRLMNTEAFF.

V usage is TRBV28 and J usage is TRBJ2-7, with 7 bases aligning to TRBD1. Per the germline V gene, CDR1 is MDHEN and CDR2 is SYDVKM. The CDR3 loop spans 15 amino acids. V lost 3 bases to trimming and J lost 0 bases; unmatched junction nucleotides: 5. The CDR3 here is CASSLVGGGSYEQYF. CDR3 sequence (DNA): TGTGCCAGCAGTTTGGTAGGGGGCGGCTCCTACGAGCAGTACTTC.

The rearrangement joins TRBV6-2 or TRBV6-3 to TRBJ2-5, with D tentatively TRBD2 (6 bases). This CDR3 contains 14 residues. V was pared by 2 bases and J by 3 bases, with 10 bases between. Germline assignment: CDR1 MNHEY and CDR2 SVGEGT. The CDR3 region is CASSYVGLKETQYF. DNA for the CDR3: TGTGCCAGCAGTTACGTGGGACTCAAAGAGACCCAGTACTTC.

Only a few counts were recorded for this clone. J is TRBJ2-7 and V is TRBV4-1; 8 positions agree with TRBD1. The trim removed 4 bases at V and 6 bases at J, leaving 5 bases unmatched. CDR1 and CDR2 (germline): MGHRA, YSYEKL. The CDR3 length is 13 residues. Here the CDR3 DNA reads TGCGCCAGCAGCCCAAGGACAGGGTTCGAGCAGTACTTC. Encoded protein: CASSPRTGFEQYF.

The chain uses TRBV5-4 and TRBJ2-7; 10 bases agree with TRBD1. J lost 4 bases, V lost 4 bases, and 8 bases had no gene match. Germline CDR1 SGHNT, CDR2 YYREEE (reference sequence). The CDR3 has 15 amino acids. CDR3 DNA sequence: TGTGCCAGCAGCGTAACCGGGACAGGGGTTTACGAGCAGTACTTC. The encoded protein is CASSVTGTGVYEQYF.

The V gene is TRBV28, the J gene TRBJ1-6; TRBD1 matches at 7 bases. The CDR3 sequence is 12 residues long. Germline lookup yields CDR1 MDHEN and CDR2 SYDVKM. The CDR3 is CATTGVSSPLHF. The CDR3 nucleotides read TGTGCAACCACAGGGGTCAGTTCACCCCTCCACTTT.

This clone was seen just once. The chain joins TRBV4-3 to TRBJ1-1, with TRBD1 matching over 7 bases. Germline V gene sequence: CDR1 LGHNA, CDR2 YSLEER. CDR3 length: 15 amino acids. V lost 4 bases and J lost 4; bases outside the gene matches: 9. CDR3 loop: CASSPQVPGGTEAFF. For the CDR3, the DNA is TGCGCCAGCAGCCCGCAAGTCCCAGGGGGCACTGAAGCTTTCTTT.

The chain carries TRBV19 and TRBJ1-1; the D is unclear. V was trimmed by 2 bases and J by 8 bases, leaving 12 bases between them. The CDR3 is 13 amino acids. From germline, CDR1 is LNHDA and CDR2 SQIVND (reference sequence). CDR3 coding DNA: TGTGCCAGTAGTATACGGCCACAAAGAGAAGCTTTCTTT. It specifies CASSIRPQREAFF.